This TCR beta chain was captured in a study of blood T cell repertoires in COVID-19 (dated by TCRdb to 2020 to 2022). Some background on the complete study: Samples from collaborators originated in the United States, Italy and Spain and spanned both the acute and convalescent phases of COVID-19. Sample metadata almost always included a de-identified subject ID, COVID-19 status, age in years and sex. The dataset comprised deeply sampled blood TCRbeta repertoires from subjects exposed to, actively infected with, or recovered from COVID-19. Where HLA class I and class II types were available, the types were taken from metadata supplied by the sample provider, not from assay-based typing. The material from the prospective study consisted of cDNA or gDNA derived from T cells, B-cell-depleted T cells, or PBMCs. The samples were drawn from two sources: the first 160 participants of the ongoing ImmuneRACE study, and over 1,000 subjects contributed by 6 global collaborators. The repertoires were released in a freely available public database intended as a resource for research on the immune response to SARS-CoV-2.

In Seattle, one collaborating source enrolled patients while the infection was active and tracked those patients longitudinally over the course of disease. The collaborating institutions used their own protocols to collect whole blood in K2EDTA tubes. For TCRbeta analysis, collaborator samples were shipped as frozen whole blood, as isolated PBMCs, or as DNA extracted from either sample type. The CDR3 numbers 15 residues from cysteine through phenylalanine. The kept DNA is CDR3 alone, 45 bases in frame from the first base. V gives up 4 bases and J gives up 1 base, and the segment between their germline ends measures 12 bases. The germline V gene (reference sequence) gives CDR1 as SEHNR and CDR2 as FQNEAQ. The immunoSEQ Assay, a bias-controlled multiplex PCR, was used to amplify TCRbeta CDR3 regions from genomic DNA. The authors processed their data as follows. Within the assay, amplification of reference gene primers was used to estimate how many nucleated cells each sample contained. Sequence reads were collapsed and filtered to measure the absolute abundance of every unique TCRbeta CDR3 rearrangement. For each sample, productive Simpson clonality was calculated by taking the square root of Simpson's diversity index across productive rearrangements. The immuneACCESS repertoire file appears here via TCRdb, limited to in-frame rearrangements. These files lack a portion of the clones; in checked studies, under half of the deficit traces to unresolved V genes, and the cause of the others is not known. That table supplies the V and J calls and clone size; D and trimming were determined from the DNA. This sample lists roughly 570,000 clones; roughly nine tenths were detected once. 7.8% of the sample is taken by the ten largest.

On this clone itself: Its antigen is unknown. It has no much larger one-base neighbor in the sample; base qualities were not kept.

Overall study results and their limits: The amount of clinical and demographic metadata varied by source and participant and was provided uncurated.

Sample: peripheral blood. The rearranged chain carries TRBV7-9 and TRBJ2-3, and TRBD2 may be the D gene, going by 5 matching bases. This TCR came from a woman in her forties or fifties with COVID-19, enrolled during active disease. The DNA sequence is TGTGCCAGCAGCTCCTCGGGAATCCGCACAGATACGCAGTATTTT. The resulting protein is CASSSSGIRTDTQYF.